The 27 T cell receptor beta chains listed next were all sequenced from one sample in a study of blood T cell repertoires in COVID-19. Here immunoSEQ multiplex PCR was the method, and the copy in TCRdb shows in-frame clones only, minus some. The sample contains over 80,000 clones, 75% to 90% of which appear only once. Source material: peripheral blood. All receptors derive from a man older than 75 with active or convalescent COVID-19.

CDR3: CASSFRTENNEQFF. The CDR3 DNA follows: TGTGCCAGCAGCTTCAGGACAGAAAACAATGAGCAGTTCTTC. The chain is built from TRBV7-2 and TRBJ2-1; tentatively, D is TRBD1 (6 bases). CDR3 length equals 14 residues. V dropped 3 bases and J dropped 5 bases, with 11 bases sitting between them. Germline-derived CDR1 and CDR2 are SGHTA and FQGNSA. The variable domain in full, with the rest retrieved from reference TRBV7-2 and TRBJ2-1, is GAGVSQSPSNKVTEKGKDVELRCDPISGHTALYWYRQSLGQGLEFLIYFQGNSAPDKSGLPSDRFSAERTGGSVSTLTIQRTQQEDSAVYLCASSFRTENNEQFFGPGTRLTVL.

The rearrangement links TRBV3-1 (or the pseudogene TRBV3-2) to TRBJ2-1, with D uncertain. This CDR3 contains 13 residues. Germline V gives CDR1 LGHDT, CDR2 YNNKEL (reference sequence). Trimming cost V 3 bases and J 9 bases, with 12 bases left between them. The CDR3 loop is CASSHSTGSEQFF. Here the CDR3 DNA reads TGTGCCAGCAGCCATAGCACGGGTAGTGAGCAGTTCTTC.

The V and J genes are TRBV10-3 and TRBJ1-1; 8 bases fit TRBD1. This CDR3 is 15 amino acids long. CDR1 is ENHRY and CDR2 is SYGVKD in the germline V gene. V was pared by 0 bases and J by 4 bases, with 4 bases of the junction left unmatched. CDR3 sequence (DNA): TGTGCCATCAGTGAGTCCTGGACAGGGAGCACTGAAGCTTTCTTT. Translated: CAISESWTGSTEAFF.

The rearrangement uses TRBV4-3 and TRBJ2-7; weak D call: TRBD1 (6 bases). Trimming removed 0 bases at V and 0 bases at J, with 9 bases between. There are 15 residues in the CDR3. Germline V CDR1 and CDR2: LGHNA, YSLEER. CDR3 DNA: TGCGCCAGCAGCCAAGATACAGGGAGCTCCTACGAGCAGTACTTC. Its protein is CASSQDTGSSYEQYF.

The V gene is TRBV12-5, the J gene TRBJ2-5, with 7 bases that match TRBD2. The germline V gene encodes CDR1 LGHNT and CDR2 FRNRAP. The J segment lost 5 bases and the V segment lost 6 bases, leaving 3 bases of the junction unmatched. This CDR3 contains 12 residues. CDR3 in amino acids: CASGRTSETQYF. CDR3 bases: TGTGCTAGTGGACGGACTAGTGAGACCCAGTACTTC.

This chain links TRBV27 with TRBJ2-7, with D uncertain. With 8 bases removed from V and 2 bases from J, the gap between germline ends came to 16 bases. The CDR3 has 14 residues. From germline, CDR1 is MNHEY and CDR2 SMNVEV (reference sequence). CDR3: CASGKLNQAYEQYF. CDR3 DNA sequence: TGTGCCAGCGGCAAGCTCAATCAGGCCTACGAGCAGTACTTC.

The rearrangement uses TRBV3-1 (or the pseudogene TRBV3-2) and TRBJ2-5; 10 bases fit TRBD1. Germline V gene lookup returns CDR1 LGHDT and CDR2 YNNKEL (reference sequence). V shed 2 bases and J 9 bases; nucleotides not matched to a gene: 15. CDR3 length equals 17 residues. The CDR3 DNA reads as TGTGCCAGCAGCCAACTCACCACCACCGGGACAGGGGCCTCCCAGTACTTC. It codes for CASSQLTTTGTGASQYF.

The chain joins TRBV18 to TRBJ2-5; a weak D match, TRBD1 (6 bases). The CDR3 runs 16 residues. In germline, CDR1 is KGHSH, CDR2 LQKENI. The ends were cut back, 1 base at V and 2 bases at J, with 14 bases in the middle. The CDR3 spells CASSPLQSRGQETQYF. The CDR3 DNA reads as TGTGCCAGCTCACCACTTCAATCCAGGGGTCAAGAGACCCAGTACTTC.

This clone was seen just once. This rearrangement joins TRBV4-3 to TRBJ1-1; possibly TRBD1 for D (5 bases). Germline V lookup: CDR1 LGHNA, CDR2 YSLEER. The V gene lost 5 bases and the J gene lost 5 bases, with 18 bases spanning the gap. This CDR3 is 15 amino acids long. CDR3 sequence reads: CASSNRQPGGTEAFF. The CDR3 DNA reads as TGCGCCAGCAGCAACAGACAGCCGGGGGGGACTGAAGCTTTCTTT.

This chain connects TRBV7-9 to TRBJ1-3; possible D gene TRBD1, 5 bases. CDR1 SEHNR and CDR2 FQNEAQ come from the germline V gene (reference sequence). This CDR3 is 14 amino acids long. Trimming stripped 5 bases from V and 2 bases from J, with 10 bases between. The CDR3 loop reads CASSPQGAGNTIYF. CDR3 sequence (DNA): TGTGCCAGCAGCCCACAAGGGGCTGGAAACACCATATATTTT. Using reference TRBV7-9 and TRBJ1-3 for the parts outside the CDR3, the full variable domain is DTGVSQNPRHKITKRGQNVTFRCDPISEHNRLYWYRQTLGQGPEFLTYFQNEAQLEKSRLLSDRFSAERPKGSFSTLEIQRTEQGDSAMYLCASSPQGAGNTIYFGEGSWLTVV.

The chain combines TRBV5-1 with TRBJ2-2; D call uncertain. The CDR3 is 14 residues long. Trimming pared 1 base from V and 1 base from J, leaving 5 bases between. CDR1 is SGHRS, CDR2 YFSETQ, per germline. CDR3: CASSLRWNTGELFF. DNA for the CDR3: TGCGCCAGCAGCTTGCGGTGGAACACCGGGGAGCTGTTTTTT.

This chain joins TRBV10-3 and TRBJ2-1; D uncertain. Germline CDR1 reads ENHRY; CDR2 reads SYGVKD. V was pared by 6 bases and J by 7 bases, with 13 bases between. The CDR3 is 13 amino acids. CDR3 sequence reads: CAIRVPSRNEQFF. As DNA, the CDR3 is TGTGCCATCAGAGTTCCGAGCAGGAATGAGCAGTTCTTC.

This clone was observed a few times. For the CDR3, the DNA is TGTGCCAGCAGTTACGCGACTAGCTACTTCCCAGATACGCAGTATTTT. Translated, it gives CASSYATSYFPDTQYF. The chain carries TRBV6-6 and TRBJ2-3; the match to TRBD2 covers 7 bases. The trim removed 2 bases at V and 4 bases at J, leaving 9 bases unmatched. Germline values: CDR1 MNHNY, CDR2 SVGAGI (reference sequence). The CDR3 length is 16 residues.

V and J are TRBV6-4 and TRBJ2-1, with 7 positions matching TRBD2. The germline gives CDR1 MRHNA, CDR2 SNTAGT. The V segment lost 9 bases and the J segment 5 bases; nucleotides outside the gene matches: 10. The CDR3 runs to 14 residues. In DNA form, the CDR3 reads TGTGCCAGTCGGCGGGGGAGACTCGACAATGAGCAGTTCTTC. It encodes CASRRGRLDNEQFF.

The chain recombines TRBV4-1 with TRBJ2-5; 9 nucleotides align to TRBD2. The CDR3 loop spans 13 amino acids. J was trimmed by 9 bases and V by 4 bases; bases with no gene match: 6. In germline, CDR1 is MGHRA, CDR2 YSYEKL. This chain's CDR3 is CASSPLAGESQYF. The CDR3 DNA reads TGCGCCAGCAGCCCCTTAGCGGGAGAATCCCAGTACTTC.

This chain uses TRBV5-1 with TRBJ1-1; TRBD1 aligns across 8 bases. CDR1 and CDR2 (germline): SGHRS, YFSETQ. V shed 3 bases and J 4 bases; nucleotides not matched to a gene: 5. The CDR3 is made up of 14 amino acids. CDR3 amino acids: CASSSGQVGTEAFF. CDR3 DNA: TGCGCCAGCAGCTCGGGACAGGTGGGCACTGAAGCTTTCTTT. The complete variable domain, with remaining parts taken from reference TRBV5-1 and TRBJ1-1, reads KAGVTQTPRYLIKTRGQQVTLSCSPISGHRSVSWYQQTPGQGLQFLFEYFSETQRNKGNFPGRFSGRQFSNSRSEMNVSTLELGDSALYLCASSSGQVGTEAFFGQGTRLTVV.

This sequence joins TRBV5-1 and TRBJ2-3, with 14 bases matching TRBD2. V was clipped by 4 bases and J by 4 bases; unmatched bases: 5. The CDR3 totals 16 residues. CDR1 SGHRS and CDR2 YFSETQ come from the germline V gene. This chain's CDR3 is CASSQTSGRVADTQYF. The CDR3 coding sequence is TGCGCCAGCAGCCAGACTAGCGGGAGGGTCGCAGATACGCAGTATTTT.

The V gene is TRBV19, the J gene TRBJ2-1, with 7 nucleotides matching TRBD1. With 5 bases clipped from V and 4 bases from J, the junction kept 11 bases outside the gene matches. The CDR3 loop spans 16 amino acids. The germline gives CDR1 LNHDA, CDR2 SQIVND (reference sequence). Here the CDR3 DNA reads TGTGCCAGTAGTTCCGGGACCGGGACAGCATACAATGAGCAGTTCTTC. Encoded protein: CASSSGTGTAYNEQFF.

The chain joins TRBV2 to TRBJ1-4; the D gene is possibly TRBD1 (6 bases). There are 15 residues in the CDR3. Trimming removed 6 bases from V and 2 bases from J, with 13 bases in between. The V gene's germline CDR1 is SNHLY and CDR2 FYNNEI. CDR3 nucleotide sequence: TGTGCCAGCAGGAACAGGGATGCGACTAATGAAAAACTGTTTTTT. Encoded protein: CASRNRDATNEKLFF. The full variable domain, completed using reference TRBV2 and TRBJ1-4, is EPEVTQTPSHQVTQMGQEVILRCVPISNHLYFYWYRQILGQKVEFLVSFYNNEISEKSEIFDDQFSVERPDGSNFTLKIRSTKLEDSAMYFCASRNRDATNEKLFFGSGTQLSVL.

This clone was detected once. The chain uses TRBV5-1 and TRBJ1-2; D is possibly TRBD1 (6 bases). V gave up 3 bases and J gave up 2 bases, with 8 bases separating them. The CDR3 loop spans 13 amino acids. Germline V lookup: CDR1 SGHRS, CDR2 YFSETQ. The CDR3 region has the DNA TGCGCCAGCAGCTCTACAGGGAACTATGGCTACACCTTC. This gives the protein CASSSTGNYGYTF.

This CDR3 is CASSMGLGNYGYTF. The DNA for the CDR3 is TGCGCCAGCAGCATGGGACTCGGGAACTATGGCTACACCTTC. The rearrangement links TRBV4-1 to TRBJ1-2; tentative D call: TRBD1 (5 bases). This CDR3 has 14 residues. Germline loops: CDR1 MGHRA, CDR2 YSYEKL. V was trimmed by 5 bases and J by 2 bases, leaving 12 bases between them.

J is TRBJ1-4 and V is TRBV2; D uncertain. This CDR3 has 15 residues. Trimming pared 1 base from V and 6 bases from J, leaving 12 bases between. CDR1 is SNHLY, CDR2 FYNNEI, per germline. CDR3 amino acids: CASSEGSGNYEKLFF. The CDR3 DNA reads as TGTGCCAGCAGTGAAGGCTCGGGGAATTATGAAAAACTGTTTTTT.

The chain's CDR3 is CASSEYGERTEAFF. CDR3 sequence (DNA): TGTGCCAGCAGTGAATATGGGGAGCGCACTGAAGCTTTCTTT. The chain carries TRBV25-1 and TRBJ1-1; no clear D gene. The CDR3 loop spans 14 amino acids. Trimming left V 0 bases short and J 4 bases short, with 9 bases between. Germline lookup yields CDR1 MGHDK and CDR2 SYGVNS.

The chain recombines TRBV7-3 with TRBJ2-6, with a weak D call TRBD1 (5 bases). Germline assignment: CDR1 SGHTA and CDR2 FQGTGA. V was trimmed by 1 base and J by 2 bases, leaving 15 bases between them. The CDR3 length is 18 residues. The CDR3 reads CASSLMAGKLTGANVLTF. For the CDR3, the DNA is TGTGCCAGCAGCTTAATGGCAGGGAAATTGACTGGGGCCAACGTCCTGACTTTC.

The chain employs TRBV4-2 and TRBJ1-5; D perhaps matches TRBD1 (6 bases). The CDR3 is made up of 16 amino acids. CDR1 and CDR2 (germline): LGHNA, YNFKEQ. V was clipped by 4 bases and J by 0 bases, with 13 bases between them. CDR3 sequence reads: CASSPRQAVSNQPQHF. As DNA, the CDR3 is TGTGCCAGCAGCCCCCGACAGGCAGTTAGCAATCAGCCCCAGCATTTT.

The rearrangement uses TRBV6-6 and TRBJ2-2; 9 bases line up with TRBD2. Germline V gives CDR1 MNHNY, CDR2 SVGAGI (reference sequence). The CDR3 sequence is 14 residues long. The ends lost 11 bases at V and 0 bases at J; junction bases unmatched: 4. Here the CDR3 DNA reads TGTGCCTCTAAGCGGGAGGCGAACACCGGGGAGCTGTTTTTT. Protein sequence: CASKREANTGELFF.

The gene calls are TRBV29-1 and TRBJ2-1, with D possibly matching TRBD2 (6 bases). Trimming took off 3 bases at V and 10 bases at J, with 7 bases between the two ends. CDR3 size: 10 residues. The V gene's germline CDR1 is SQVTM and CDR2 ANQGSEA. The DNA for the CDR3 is TGCAGCGTTGATGCGGGAGAGCAGTTCTTC. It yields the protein CSVDAGEQFF.